A selection of T cell receptor beta chains follows, all from one sample in a study of T cell repertoires in cytomegalovirus infection. TCRdb reanalysed the reads using MiXCR and keeps one entry per CDR3 protein. The repertoire includes approximately 74,000 distinct CDR3 sequences, approximately 39% of them detected once, and just over 90% sits in the top ten. These TCRs are of unknown antigen specificity. This sample comprised CD8+ T cells from cultured PBMCs, obtained from culture after CMV antigen stimulation. These receptors were obtained from a human donor in good health (CMV status not recorded). Some clones in this sample may be carry-over from other donors' samples. Each CDR3 is given with its conserved first and last residue. D genes are given only for firm matches. Not all rows give a size; the values are once, few, many and, for expanded clones, a class.

v_gene	j_gene	abundance	d_gene	len	CDR3nt	CDR3aa
TRBV7-6	TRBJ2-1	.	TRBD1	14	TGTGCCAGCACCCGAGGGGGCAGCTACAATGAGCAGTTCTTC	CASTRGGSYNEQFF
TRBV7-2	TRBJ1-6	once	.	14	TGTGCCAGCAGCTTAAGGCAGGGTTGCTCACCCCTCCACTTT	CASSLRQGCSPLHF
TRBV10-3	TRBJ1-6	few	.	14	TGTGCCAACCCGACAGCCCCCGTCCCATCACCCCTCCACTTT	CANPTAPVPSPLHF
TRBV6-6	TRBJ2-1	.	TRBD2	15	TGTGCCAGCAGGGAGACTAGCGGGGGGGCGGATGAGCAGTTCTTC	CASRETSGGADEQFF
TRBV7-9	TRBJ1-1	few	.	12	TGTGCCAGCAGCCCATTACACACTGAAGCTTTCTTT	CASSPLHTEAFF
TRBV7-9	TRBJ2-1	.	TRBD2	16	TGTGCCAGCAGCTCCGTTAGGACTAGCGGGGTTCATGAGCAGTTCTTC	CASSSVRTSGVHEQFF
TRBV7-6	TRBJ1-6	.	TRBD1	14	TGTGCCAGCAGCAAGACAGGGGATGATTCACCCCTCCACTTT	CASSKTGDDSPLHF
TRBV10-3	TRBJ2-3	once	TRBD1	16	TGTGCCTCCAATCCGGGACAGGGGCCAGACACAGATACGCAGTATTTT	CASNPGQGPDTDTQYF
TRBV19	TRBJ2-7	.	TRBD1	15	TGTGCCAGTAGTATAGGGTGGGGACAGGTCTACGAGCAGTACTTC	CASSIGWGQVYEQYF
TRBV6-5	TRBJ2-2	few	.	17	TGTGCCAGCAGTCCATCGACCGACGGCCCCAACACCGGGGAGCTGTTTTTT	CASSPSTDGPNTGELFF